Reported below is one T cell receptor beta chain. V dropped 3 bases and J dropped 5; count of bases not matched to a gene: 9. The CDR3 covers 17 residues. From germline, CDR1 is KGHDR and CDR2 SFDVKD. This entry is derived from a study of blood T cell repertoires in COVID-19. This table comes from immunoSEQ multiplex PCR, and its TCRdb copy is limited to in-frame clones, with some not included. The repertoire includes more than 200,000 clones, 85% to 90% of them detected once, and approximately 1.6% sits in the top ten. Recruits, aged about 18 to 100 years, lived in 20 to 30 US areas. Clinical history as reported by participants underpinned cohort assignment.

The specimen was PBMCs or T cells enriched from blood (not recorded which). The sequence came from a man aged 35-49 years who had recovered from COVID-19. This chain joins TRBV24-1 and TRBJ2-7; 13 bases map to TRBD2. CDR3 protein: CATSDGLAGALNDEQYF. In nucleotides, the CDR3 is TGTGCCACCAGTGATGGACTAGCGGGAGCCCTTAATGACGAGCAGTACTTC.